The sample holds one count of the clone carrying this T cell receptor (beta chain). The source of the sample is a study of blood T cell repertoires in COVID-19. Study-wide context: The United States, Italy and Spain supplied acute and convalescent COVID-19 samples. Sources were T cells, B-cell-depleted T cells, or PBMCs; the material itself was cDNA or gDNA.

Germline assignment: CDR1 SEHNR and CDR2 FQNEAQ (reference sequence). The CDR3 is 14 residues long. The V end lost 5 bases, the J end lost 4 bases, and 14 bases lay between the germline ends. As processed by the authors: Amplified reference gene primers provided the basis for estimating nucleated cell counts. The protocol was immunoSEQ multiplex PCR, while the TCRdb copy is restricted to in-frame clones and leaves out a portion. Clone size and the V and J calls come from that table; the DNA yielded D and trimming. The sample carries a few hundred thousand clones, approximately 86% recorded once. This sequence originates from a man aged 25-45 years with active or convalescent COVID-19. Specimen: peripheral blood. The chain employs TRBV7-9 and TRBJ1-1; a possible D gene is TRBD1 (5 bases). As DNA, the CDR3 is TGTGCCAGCAGCGCGCAGGGAGGGATCACTGAAGCTTTCTTT. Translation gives CASSAQGGITEAFF.